This TCR beta chain was profiled in a study of cytomegalovirus exposure and HLA in healthy donors. In the study overall: The 100 to 150 validation repertoires matched the roughly 700 first-cohort repertoires in platform, a later analysis reported. Findings of the study overall: Subsequent analysis revealed that first-cohort TCR clusters tended to co-occur in the 90 to 150 validation repertoires. For cytomegalovirus status, the classifier reportedly gave diagnoses with high specificity and sensitivity. TCR beta chains numbering some 150 were designated cytomegalovirus-associated.

This CDR3 is built from 14 residues. V lost 7 bases and J 2 bases, leaving 12 bases between the germline ends. Germline CDR1 reads MDHEN; CDR2 reads SYDVKM. Points on this clone: Antigen: not known.

The data were produced by immunoSEQ multiplex PCR, yet TCRdb's version contains in-frame clones alone and is incomplete. The sample shows about 60,000 clones, more than 75% of them seen only once. The source is a man between 18 and 35 years old in good health and CMV-seronegative. The chain carries TRBV28 and TRBJ1-5, with unresolved D. Sequencing was performed on PBMCs. DNA of the CDR3: TGTGCCAGCACTTCGGGAGGTGGCAATCAGCCCCAGCATTTT. Amino acids: CASTSGGGNQPQHF.